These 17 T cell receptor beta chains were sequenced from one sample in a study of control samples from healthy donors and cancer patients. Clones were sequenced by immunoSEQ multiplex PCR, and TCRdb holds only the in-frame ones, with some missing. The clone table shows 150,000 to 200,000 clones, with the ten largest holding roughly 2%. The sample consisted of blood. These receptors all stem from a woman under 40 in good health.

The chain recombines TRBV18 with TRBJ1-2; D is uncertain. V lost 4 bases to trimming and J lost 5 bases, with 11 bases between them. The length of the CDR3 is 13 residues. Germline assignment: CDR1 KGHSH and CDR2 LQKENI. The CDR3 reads CASSLEEFYGYTF. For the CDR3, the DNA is TGTGCCAGCTCACTAGAAGAGTTTTATGGCTACACCTTC.

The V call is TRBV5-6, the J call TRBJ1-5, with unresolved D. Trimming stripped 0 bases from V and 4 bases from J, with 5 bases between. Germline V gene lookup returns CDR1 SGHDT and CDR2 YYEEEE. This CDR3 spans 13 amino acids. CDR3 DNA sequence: TGTGCCAGCAGCTTGGGGGAAAATCAGCCCCAGCATTTT. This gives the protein CASSLGENQPQHF.

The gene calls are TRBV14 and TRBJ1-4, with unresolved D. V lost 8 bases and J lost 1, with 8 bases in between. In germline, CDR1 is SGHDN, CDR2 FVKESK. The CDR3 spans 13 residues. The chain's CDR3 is CASAVRTNEKLFF. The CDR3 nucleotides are TGTGCCAGCGCGGTTCGAACTAATGAAAAACTGTTTTTT. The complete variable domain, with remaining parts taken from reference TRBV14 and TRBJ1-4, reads EAGVTQFPSHSVIEKGQTVTLRCDPISGHDNLYWYRRVMGKEIKFLLHFVKESKQDESGMPNNRFLAERTGGTYSTLKVQPAELEDSGVYFCASAVRTNEKLFFGSGTQLSVL.

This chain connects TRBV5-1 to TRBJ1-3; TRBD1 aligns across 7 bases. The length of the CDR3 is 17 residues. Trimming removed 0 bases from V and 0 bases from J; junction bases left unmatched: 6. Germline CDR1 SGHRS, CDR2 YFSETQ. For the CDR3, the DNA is TGCGCCAGCAGCTTGGCGGGGACAGTTCTCTCTGGAAACACCATATATTTT. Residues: CASSLAGTVLSGNTIYF.

CDR3 protein: CASIRELYNEQFF. CDR3 DNA: TGTGCCAGCATTAGGGAACTTTACAATGAGCAGTTCTTC. The chain is built from TRBV2 and TRBJ2-1; D gene uncertain. Trimming pared 7 bases from V and 4 bases from J, leaving 11 bases between. Germline V gives CDR1 SNHLY, CDR2 FYNNEI. This CDR3 comprises 13 residues.

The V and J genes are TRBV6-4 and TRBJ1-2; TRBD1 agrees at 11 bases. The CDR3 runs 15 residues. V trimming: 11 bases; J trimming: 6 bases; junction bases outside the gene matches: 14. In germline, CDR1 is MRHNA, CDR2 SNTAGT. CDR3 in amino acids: CAGTRTGTGGHGYTF. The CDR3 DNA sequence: TGTGCCGGCACCAGAACCGGGACAGGGGGTCATGGCTACACCTTC.

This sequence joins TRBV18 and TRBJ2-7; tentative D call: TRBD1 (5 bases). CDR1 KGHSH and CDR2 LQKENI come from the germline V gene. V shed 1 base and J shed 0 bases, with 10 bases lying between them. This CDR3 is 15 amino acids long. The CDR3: CASSPLNRNSYEQYF. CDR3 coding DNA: TGTGCCAGCTCACCACTAAACAGGAACTCCTACGAGCAGTACTTC.

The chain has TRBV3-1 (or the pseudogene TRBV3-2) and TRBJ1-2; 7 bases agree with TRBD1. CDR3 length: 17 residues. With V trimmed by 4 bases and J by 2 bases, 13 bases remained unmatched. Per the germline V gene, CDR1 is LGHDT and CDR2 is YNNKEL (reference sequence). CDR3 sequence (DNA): TGTGCCAGCAGCCCAGAATTTTGGACAGGTCAGAACTATGGCTACACCTTC. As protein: CASSPEFWTGQNYGYTF.

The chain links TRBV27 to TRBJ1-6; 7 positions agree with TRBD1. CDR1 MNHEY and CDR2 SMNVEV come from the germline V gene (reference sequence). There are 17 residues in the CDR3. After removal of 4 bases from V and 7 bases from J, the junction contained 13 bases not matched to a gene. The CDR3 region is CASSSRPRDSGNSPLHF. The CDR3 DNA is TGTGCCAGCAGTTCCCGGCCTCGGGACAGTGGAAATTCACCCCTCCACTTT.

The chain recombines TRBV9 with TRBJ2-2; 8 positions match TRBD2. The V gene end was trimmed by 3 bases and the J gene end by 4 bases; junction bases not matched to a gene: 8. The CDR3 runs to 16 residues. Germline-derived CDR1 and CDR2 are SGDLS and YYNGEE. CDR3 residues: CASSERTSPGTGELFF. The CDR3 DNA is TGTGCCAGCAGCGAGCGGACTAGCCCGGGCACCGGGGAGCTGTTTTTT.

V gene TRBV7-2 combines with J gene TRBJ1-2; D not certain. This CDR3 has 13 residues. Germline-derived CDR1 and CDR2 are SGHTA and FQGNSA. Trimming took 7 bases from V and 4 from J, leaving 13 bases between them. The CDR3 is CASTKNGPYGYTF. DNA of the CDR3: TGTGCCAGCACCAAGAACGGGCCCTATGGCTACACCTTC.

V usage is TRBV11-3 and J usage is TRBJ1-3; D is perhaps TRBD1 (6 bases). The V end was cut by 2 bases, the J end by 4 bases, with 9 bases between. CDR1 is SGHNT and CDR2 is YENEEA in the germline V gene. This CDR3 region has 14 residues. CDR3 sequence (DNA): TGTGCCAGCAGCTTAACAGGGCCCGGAAACACCATATATTTT. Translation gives CASSLTGPGNTIYF.

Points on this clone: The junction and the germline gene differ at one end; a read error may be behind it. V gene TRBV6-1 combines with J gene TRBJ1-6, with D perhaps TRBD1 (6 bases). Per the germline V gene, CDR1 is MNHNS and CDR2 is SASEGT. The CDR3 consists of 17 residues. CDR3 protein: CASSEGGAGGRSLFGYF. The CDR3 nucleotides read TGTGCCAGCAGTGAAGGGGGGGCAGGCGGAAGGAGTCTGTTCGGGTACTTT.

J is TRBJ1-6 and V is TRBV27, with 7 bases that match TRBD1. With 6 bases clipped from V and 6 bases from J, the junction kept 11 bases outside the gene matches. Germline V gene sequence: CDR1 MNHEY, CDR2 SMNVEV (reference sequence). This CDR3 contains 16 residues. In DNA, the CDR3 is TGTGCCAGCAGGGGGTGGGAGAAGGGGGCTAATTCACCCCTCCACTTT. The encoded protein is CASRGWEKGANSPLHF.

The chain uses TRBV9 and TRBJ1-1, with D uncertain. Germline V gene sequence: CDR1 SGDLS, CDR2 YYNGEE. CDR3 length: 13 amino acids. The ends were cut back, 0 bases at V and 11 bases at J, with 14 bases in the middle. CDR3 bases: TGTGCCAGCAGCGTAGTAGGCAGCATGAGGGCTTTCTTT. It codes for CASSVVGSMRAFF.

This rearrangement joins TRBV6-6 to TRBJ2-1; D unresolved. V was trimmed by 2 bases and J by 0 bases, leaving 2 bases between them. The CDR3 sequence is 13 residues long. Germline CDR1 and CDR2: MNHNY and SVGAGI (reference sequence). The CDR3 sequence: CASSYSSYNEQFF. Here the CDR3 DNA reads TGTGCCAGCAGTTACAGCTCCTACAATGAGCAGTTCTTC.

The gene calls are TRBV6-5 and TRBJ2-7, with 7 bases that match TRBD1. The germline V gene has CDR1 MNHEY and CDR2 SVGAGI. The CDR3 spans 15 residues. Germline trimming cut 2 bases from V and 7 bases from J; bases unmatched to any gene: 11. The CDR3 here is CASSYTGTAPTEQYF. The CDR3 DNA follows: TGTGCCAGCAGTTACACAGGGACAGCACCCACTGAGCAGTACTTC.